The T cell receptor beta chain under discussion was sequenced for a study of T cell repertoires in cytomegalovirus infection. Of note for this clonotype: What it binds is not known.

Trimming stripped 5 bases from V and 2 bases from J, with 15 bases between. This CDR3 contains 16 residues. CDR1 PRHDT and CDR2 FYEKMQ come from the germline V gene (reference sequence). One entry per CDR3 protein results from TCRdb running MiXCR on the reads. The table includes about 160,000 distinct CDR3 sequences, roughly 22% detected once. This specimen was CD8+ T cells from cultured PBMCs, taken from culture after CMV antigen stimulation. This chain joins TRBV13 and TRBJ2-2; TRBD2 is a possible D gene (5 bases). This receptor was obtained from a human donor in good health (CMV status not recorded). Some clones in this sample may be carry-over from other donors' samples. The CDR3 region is CASSPASGVNTGELFF. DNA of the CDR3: TGTGCCAGCAGCCCGGCCAGCGGAGTTAACACCGGGGAGCTGTTTTTT.